The 11 T cell receptor beta chains reported below all come from one sample, sequenced in a study of blood T cell repertoires in COVID-19. Produced via immunoSEQ multiplex PCR; TCRdb's table is partial and in-frame only. Here the sample spans roughly 50,000 clones, 86% being singletons. Sequencing input: peripheral blood. The receptors come from a human donor in a cohort sampled during active COVID-19.

CDR3 nucleotide sequence: TGCACCAGCAGCCACCCTTTGACTTCCTCCTACAATGAGCAGTTCTTC. This sequence encodes CTSSHPLTSSYNEQFF. The V call is TRBV1, the J call TRBJ2-1; the table gives TRBD2 as D, unverified against the DNA. TRBV1 has pseudogene status. This CDR3 has 16 amino acids.

The V and J genes are TRBV18 and TRBJ1-1, with D possibly being TRBD1 (6 bases). CDR1 and CDR2 from the germline V gene are KGHSH and LQKENI. CDR3 length: 15 amino acids. Deletions cut 3 bases from V and 1 base from J, with 12 bases between. DNA of the CDR3: TGTGCCAGCTCACCGGTCCACAGGGAGAACACTGAAGCTTTCTTT. Translating it yields CASSPVHRENTEAFF.

The gene calls are TRBV11-2 and TRBJ2-7, with 7 positions matching TRBD1. V lost 4 bases and J lost 2; bases outside the gene matches: 8. The CDR3 length is 15 residues. Looked up from germline, CDR1 is SGHAT and CDR2 is FQNNGV. CDR3 protein: CASSSRTGDTYEQYF. The CDR3 DNA is TGTGCCAGCAGCTCAAGAACAGGGGACACCTACGAGCAGTACTTC.

CDR3 protein: CASSALGGEETQYF. In DNA form, the CDR3 reads TGCGCCAGCAGCGCTTTGGGGGGGGAAGAGACCCAGTACTTC. The rearrangement uses TRBV4-1 and TRBJ2-5, with TRBD2 matching over 7 bases. The CDR3 spans 14 residues. V shed 5 bases, J shed 3 bases, and the junction held 6 bases outside the gene matches. Germline V gives CDR1 MGHRA, CDR2 YSYEKL.

J is TRBJ2-7 and V is TRBV27; 8 positions agree with TRBD1. Germline V gene lookup returns CDR1 MNHEY and CDR2 SMNVEV (reference sequence). V lost 3 bases to trimming and J lost 7 bases; unmatched junction nucleotides: 5. The CDR3 totals 13 residues. CDR3 DNA: TGTGCCAGCAGTTTGCAGGGGGCGCTTGAGCAGTACTTC. It specifies CASSLQGALEQYF.

This sequence joins TRBV5-6 and TRBJ2-1, with D unresolved. Looked up from germline, CDR1 is SGHDT and CDR2 is YYEEEE. The CDR3 sequence is 16 residues long. The V gene lost 0 bases and the J gene lost 3 bases, with 13 bases spanning the gap. The CDR3, as DNA: TGTGCCAGCAGCTTGGCCCTAGTCAGTGGCTACAATGAGCAGTTCTTC. Protein sequence: CASSLALVSGYNEQFF.

The chain has TRBV18 and TRBJ2-1; 9 bases line up with TRBD2. In germline, CDR1 is KGHSH, CDR2 LQKENI. This CDR3 has 14 amino acids. Trimming took 3 bases from V and 10 from J; bases not matched to a gene: 7. The CDR3 spells CASSPSNLAGEQFF. The CDR3 DNA follows: TGTGCCAGCTCACCCTCTAATCTAGCGGGAGAGCAGTTCTTC.

This clone was seen a single time. V is TRBV3-1 (or the pseudogene TRBV3-2) and J is TRBJ2-7; D is perhaps TRBD2 (6 bases). V was clipped by 0 bases and J by 5 bases, with 14 bases between them. CDR1 LGHDT and CDR2 YNNKEL come from the germline V gene (reference sequence). The CDR3 contains 15 residues. CDR3 protein: CASSQEGRGRNEQYF. The CDR3 bases are TGTGCCAGCAGCCAAGAGGGGCGGGGAAGGAACGAGCAGTACTTC.

This clone was seen a handful of times. The V and J genes are TRBV4-2 and TRBJ2-7; 8 bases align to TRBD1. V lost 0 bases, J lost 5 bases, and 6 bases stayed unmatched. CDR1 is LGHNA and CDR2 is YNFKEQ in the germline V gene. The CDR3 is 15 residues long. The CDR3 DNA sequence: TGTGCCAGCAGCCAAGATCTCGCGACAGGGGACGAGCAGTACTTC. Translation gives CASSQDLATGDEQYF.

This chain joins TRBV6-6 and TRBJ1-2; D might be TRBD1 (6 bases). The germline V and J ends were trimmed by 2 bases and 0 bases, with 7 bases remaining between them. CDR1 and CDR2 (germline): MNHNY, SVGAGI (reference sequence). The CDR3 totals 14 residues. Here the CDR3 DNA reads TGTGCCAGCAGTTACGACAGGTCTAACTATGGCTACACCTTC. This translates into CASSYDRSNYGYTF.

The chain combines TRBV4-1 with TRBJ1-1; D gene unclear. The germline CDR1 and CDR2 sequences are MGHRA and YSYEKL. The CDR3 totals 13 residues. V lost 0 bases and J lost 4, with 6 bases in between. Written as DNA, the CDR3 is TGCGCCAGCAGCCAAGACAGGTCCACTGAAGCTTTCTTT. It translates to CASSQDRSTEAFF.